This record looks at one T cell receptor (beta chain) sequence and its context. The target antigen is unknown. The germline V gene encodes CDR1 MNHNY and CDR2 SVGAGI (reference sequence). There are 15 residues in the CDR3. V lost 6 bases, J lost 0 bases, and 4 bases stayed unmatched. The sample belongs to a study of beta chain features in type 1 diabetes. Overall study results and limits: All four CD4+ subsets of Type 1 diabetes patients contained TCRB CDR3s that were moderately but significantly shorter.

The isolated RNA, all of it, was reverse transcribed, so expressed TCRB transcripts were what got sequenced. Repertoires were generated with immunoSEQ multiplex PCR, while TCRdb's copy carries only in-frame clones and drops some. The table shows around 70,000 clones, with approximately 50% occurring only once. Sequenced material: central memory CD4+ T cells from blood. The receptor comes from a man aged 25 to 40 with type 1 diabetes. The chain is built from TRBV6-6 and TRBJ2-7; TRBD1 matches 11 bases. The CDR3 loop reads CASRTGTGGSYEQYF. The CDR3 DNA follows: TGTGCCAGCAGGACCGGGACAGGGGGCTCCTACGAGCAGTACTTC.